One sample yielded the 22 T cell receptor beta chains listed below, sequenced in a study of T-cell reconstitution after alpha-beta-depleted transplantation in children. Unique molecular identifiers featured in how the TCRbeta library was prepared. In TCRdb, the PCR reads were re-called with MiXCR into one record per CDR3 protein. The sample carries about 250,000 distinct CDR3 sequences, about 24% recorded once. This specimen consisted of PBMCs, mostly from graft donor cells, obtained 360 days after TCRalphabeta/CD19-depleted stem cell transplant. The source is a female patient aged 2 to 10 who had a stem cell transplant for congenital amegakaryocytic thrombocytopenia, so the T cells may come from the graft donor.

This clonotype was counted at least ten times. The chain recombines TRBV5-4 with TRBJ2-3; 8 bases agree with TRBD2. Trimming took 7 bases from V and 3 from J; bases not matched to a gene: 13. This CDR3 is 16 amino acids long. Looked up from germline, CDR1 is SGHNT and CDR2 is YYREEE (reference sequence). The DNA of the CDR3 is TGTGCCAGCTCAACTAGCGGCAGGCGGCTGACAGATACGCAGTATTTT. It yields the protein CASSTSGRRLTDTQYF.

The J gene is TRBJ2-3, the V gene TRBV12-5; 7 bases line up with TRBD1. After removal of 6 bases from V and 6 bases from J, the junction contained 6 bases not matched to a gene. Germline V gene sequence: CDR1 LGHNT, CDR2 FRNRAP. This CDR3 is built from 13 residues. CDR3 nucleotides: TGTGCTAGTGGGGTACAGGGGACGGATACGCAGTATTTT. Its translation is CASGVQGTDTQYF. Full variable domain (outside the CDR3, taken from reference TRBV12-5 and TRBJ2-3): DARVTQTPRHKVTEMGQEVTMRCQPILGHNTVFWYRQTMMQGLELLAYFRNRAPLDDSGMPKDRFSAEMPDATLATLKIQPSEPRDSAVYFCASGVQGTDTQYFGPGTRLTVL.

This chain connects TRBV20-1 to TRBJ2-7; 9 nucleotides match TRBD1. V lost 6 bases to trimming and J lost 6 bases; unmatched junction nucleotides: 12. The CDR3 extends over 14 amino acids. The germline CDR1 and CDR2 sequences are DFQATT and SNEGSKA (reference sequence). The CDR3 sequence: CSAHPGQGLREQYF. The CDR3 DNA sequence: TGCAGTGCCCATCCGGGACAGGGCCTTCGCGAGCAGTACTTC.

Only a few counts were recorded for this clonotype. The chain combines TRBV6-5 with TRBJ2-2, with 8 bases lining up with TRBD2. Germline V CDR1 and CDR2: MNHEY, SVGAGI. The CDR3 runs to 17 residues. The V segment lost 6 bases and the J segment 1 base; nucleotides outside the gene matches: 10. The CDR3: CASRTLAGKMNTGELFF. The CDR3 DNA is TGTGCCAGCAGGACCTTAGCGGGAAAAATGAACACCGGGGAGCTGTTTTTT.

This clonotype appeared a single time. The rearrangement uses TRBV24-1 and TRBJ1-5; possible D gene TRBD1, 6 bases. Between the trimmed V and J ends, which lost 9 bases and 9 bases, there was a span of 11 bases. Germline CDR1 and CDR2: KGHDR and SFDVKD. The CDR3 loop spans 11 amino acids. The CDR3 protein is CATGGAGPQHF. The CDR3 DNA reads TGTGCCACCGGGGGGGCAGGGCCCCAGCATTTT.

J is TRBJ1-6 and V is TRBV5-1; D unclear. The CDR3 extends over 18 amino acids. V dropped 2 bases and J dropped 0 bases, with 15 bases sitting between them. Germline V gives CDR1 SGHRS, CDR2 YFSETQ. The CDR3 reads CASSLGSYQSSYNSPLHF. In DNA form, the CDR3 reads TGCGCCAGCAGCTTAGGCAGCTATCAGAGCTCCTATAATTCACCCCTCCACTTT.

There are a few counts of this clonotype. The rearrangement joins TRBV28 to TRBJ2-1; TRBD1 matches 8 bases. From germline, CDR1 is MDHEN and CDR2 SYDVKM. The J segment lost 2 bases and the V segment lost 4 bases, leaving 13 bases of the junction unmatched. The CDR3 is made up of 18 amino acids. CDR3 region: CASSSIYRDRYAYNEQFF. Here the CDR3 DNA reads TGTGCCAGCAGTTCCATCTACAGGGACAGGTACGCCTACAATGAGCAGTTCTTC. Supplemented by reference TRBV28 and TRBJ2-1, the full variable domain reads DVKVTQSSRYLVKRTGEKVFLECVQDMDHENMFWYRQDPGLGLRLIYFSYDVKMKEKGDIPEGYSVSREKKERFSLILESASTNQTSMYLCASSSIYRDRYAYNEQFFGPGTRLTVL.

This chain links TRBV9 with TRBJ1-5, with a possible D match to TRBD1 (6 bases). Germline CDR1 and CDR2: SGDLS and YYNGEE. The CDR3 has 14 amino acids. The V end was cut by 0 bases, the J end by 4 bases, with 8 bases between. The CDR3 reads CASSVEGGNQPQHF. CDR3 coding DNA: TGTGCCAGCAGCGTAGAGGGGGGTAATCAGCCCCAGCATTTT. Combining the CDR3 with reference TRBV9 and TRBJ1-5 gives the whole variable domain DSGVTQTPKHLITATGQRVTLRCSPRSGDLSVYWYQQSLDQGLQFLIQYYNGEERAKGNILERFSAQQFPDLHSELNLSSLELGDSALYFCASSVEGGNQPQHFGDGTRLSIL.

This clonotype has a handful of counts. The chain is built from TRBV3-1 and TRBJ1-1; TRBD1 might be the D (6 bases). The V gene lost 3 bases and the J gene lost 6 bases, with 11 bases spanning the gap. CDR1 and CDR2 from the germline V gene are LGHDT and YNNKEL (reference sequence). The CDR3 consists of 13 residues. For the CDR3, the DNA is TGTGCCAGCAGCCACAGGGGAGGGTCTGAAGCTTTCTTT. It yields the protein CASSHRGGSEAFF. Based on the CDR3 plus reference TRBV3-1 and TRBJ1-1, the full variable domain is DTAVSQTPKYLVTQMGNDKSIKCEQNLGHDTMYWYKQDSKKFLKIMFSYNNKELIINETVPNRFSPKSPDKAHLNLHINSLELGDSAVYFCASSHRGGSEAFFGQGTRLTVV.

V and J are TRBV4-2 and TRBJ1-1; 8 nucleotides line up with TRBD1. Trimming removed 4 bases from V and 6 bases from J; junction bases left unmatched: 13. CDR1 and CDR2 (germline): LGHNA, YNFKEQ. The CDR3 is 16 residues long. Here the CDR3 reads CASSPNPRTGTSEAFF. The DNA for the CDR3 is TGTGCCAGCAGCCCCAATCCTAGGACAGGGACTTCTGAAGCTTTCTTT.

The gene calls are TRBV24-1 and TRBJ2-7, with 9 bases fitting TRBD1. CDR3 size: 13 residues. CDR1 and CDR2 (germline): KGHDR, SFDVKD. Trimming took 4 bases from V and 6 from J; bases not matched to a gene: 3. The CDR3 spells CATSESDRGEQYF. For the CDR3, the DNA is TGTGCCACCAGTGAGTCGGACAGGGGCGAGCAGTACTTC.

This clonotype was detected only a few times. This sequence joins TRBV5-1 and TRBJ2-3, with TRBD2 matching 7 bases. Germline assignment: CDR1 SGHRS and CDR2 YFSETQ. There are 14 residues in the CDR3. With 4 bases clipped from V and 4 bases from J, the junction kept 6 bases outside the gene matches. The CDR3 region is CASSMGGSSDTQYF. Here the CDR3 DNA reads TGCGCCAGCAGCATGGGCGGGAGCTCAGATACGCAGTATTTT.

This clonotype was found a few times. The genes are TRBV10-2 and TRBJ2-1; D is possibly TRBD1 (5 bases). This CDR3 spans 17 amino acids. The V gene lost 8 bases and the J gene lost 1 base, with 21 bases spanning the gap. CDR1 WSHSY and CDR2 SAAADI come from the germline V gene. The CDR3 sequence is CASGPKSARVSYNEQFF. CDR3 coding DNA: TGCGCCAGCGGGCCCAAATCAGCCAGGGTTTCCTACAATGAGCAGTTCTTC.

This clonotype was seen a handful of times. V gene TRBV24-1 combines with J gene TRBJ2-5; unclear D gene. CDR1 and CDR2 from the germline V gene are KGHDR and SFDVKD. The CDR3 runs 13 residues. V lost 5 bases and J lost 0, with 6 bases in between. The CDR3 DNA sequence: TGTGCCACCAGTGTGTCGTACCAAGAGACCCAGTACTTC. Protein sequence: CATSVSYQETQYF.

The chain's CDR3 is CSARDPDGDEKLFF. The CDR3 DNA reads TGCAGTGCTAGAGACCCGGACGGCGATGAAAAACTGTTTTTT. The genes are TRBV20-1 and TRBJ1-4; D is ambiguous. CDR1 and CDR2 (germline): DFQATT, SNEGSKA (reference sequence). V was pared by 0 bases and J by 6 bases, with 11 bases between. The CDR3 contains 14 residues.

The chain couples TRBV18 to TRBJ1-5; a possible D gene is TRBD1 (5 bases). V lost 3 bases and J 2 bases, leaving 8 bases between the germline ends. The germline V gene encodes CDR1 KGHSH and CDR2 LQKENI. The CDR3 is 14 amino acids. CDR3 nucleotides: TGTGCCAGCTCACCGTCGGGGGGCAATCAGCCCCAGCATTTT. Residues: CASSPSGGNQPQHF.

This chain links TRBV28 with TRBJ1-2; D remains unclear. Germline CDR1 and CDR2: MDHEN and SYDVKM. The CDR3 sequence is 12 residues long. Trimming pared 9 bases from V and 8 bases from J, leaving 16 bases between. This CDR3 reads CASRDSGRGYTF. DNA for the CDR3: TGTGCCAGTCGCGACTCTGGGAGAGGCTACACCTTC.

There are many counts of this clonotype. The gene calls are TRBV27 and TRBJ1-5, with D possibly matching TRBD1 (6 bases). The V gene lost 6 bases and the J gene lost 4 bases, with 16 bases spanning the gap. The CDR3 covers 15 residues. Germline V lookup: CDR1 MNHEY, CDR2 SMNVEV (reference sequence). Here the CDR3 reads CASRERGVVNQPQHF. The CDR3 DNA sequence: TGTGCCAGCAGAGAAAGGGGGGTGGTGAATCAGCCCCAGCATTTT.

This clonotype has a handful of counts. The rearrangement joins TRBV7-2 to TRBJ1-6, with a weak D call TRBD1 (5 bases). The germline V and J ends were trimmed by 1 base and 0 bases, with 10 bases remaining between them. This CDR3 is 17 amino acids long. Germline values: CDR1 SGHTA, CDR2 FQGNSA. The CDR3 DNA is TGTGCCAGCAGCTTAGGCCAGGGTTCCTCCTATAATTCACCCCTCCACTTT. It specifies CASSLGQGSSYNSPLHF.

The chain couples TRBV10-3 to TRBJ1-1, with 8 bases fitting TRBD1. Germline V CDR1 and CDR2: ENHRY, SYGVKD. The CDR3 consists of 12 residues. V shed 3 bases, J shed 10 bases, and the junction held 4 bases outside the gene matches. The CDR3 bases are TGTGCCATCAGTGAATCTGGACAGGGAGCTTTCTTT. Its protein is CAISESGQGAFF.

The chain links TRBV5-1 to TRBJ2-3; D is undetermined. V shed 2 bases and J shed 0 bases, with 7 bases lying between them. CDR3 length: 14 residues. Germline V CDR1 and CDR2: SGHRS, YFSETQ. CDR3 sequence (DNA): TGCGCCAGCAGCTTTGGTGCTAGCACAGATACGCAGTATTTT. This encodes CASSFGASTDTQYF. The full variable domain, its missing parts supplied by reference TRBV5-1 and TRBJ2-3, is KAGVTQTPRYLIKTRGQQVTLSCSPISGHRSVSWYQQTPGQGLQFLFEYFSETQRNKGNFPGRFSGRQFSNSRSEMNVSTLELGDSALYLCASSFGASTDTQYFGPGTRLTVL.

V is TRBV3-1 and J is TRBJ2-7; 11 bases are shared with TRBD2. This CDR3 is 15 amino acids long. Trimming at V came to 3 bases and at J to 4 bases, leaving 5 bases not matched to a gene. The germline V gene has CDR1 LGHDT and CDR2 YNNKEL (reference sequence). The CDR3 sequence is CASSHLTSGGYEQYF. DNA for the CDR3: TGTGCCAGCAGCCACCTCACTAGCGGGGGATACGAGCAGTACTTC.